This T cell receptor (beta chain) was sequenced in a study of blood T cell repertoires in COVID-19. Looking at the study overall: COVID-19 samples, acute and convalescent, were from the United States, Italy and Spain. Sample material is recorded as cDNA or gDNA derived from T cells, B-cell-depleted T cells, or PBMCs.

As processed by the authors: Reference gene primer amplification gave nucleated cell count estimates. Clones were sequenced by immunoSEQ multiplex PCR, and TCRdb holds only the in-frame ones, with some missing. That table supplies the V and J calls and clone size; D and trimming were determined from the DNA. This table holds about 24,000 clones, roughly nine tenths found once. The length of the CDR3 is 13 residues. V lost 10 bases, J lost 3 bases, and 12 bases lay in between. Sequences were obtained from peripheral blood. This chain uses TRBV12-3 or TRBV12-4 with TRBJ2-2; a weak D match, TRBD1 (5 bases). The sequence was obtained from a man in his fifties with active COVID-19. CDR3 amino acids: CATQDGDTGELFF. CDR3 bases: TGTGCCACACAGGACGGAGACACCGGGGAGCTGTTTTTT.